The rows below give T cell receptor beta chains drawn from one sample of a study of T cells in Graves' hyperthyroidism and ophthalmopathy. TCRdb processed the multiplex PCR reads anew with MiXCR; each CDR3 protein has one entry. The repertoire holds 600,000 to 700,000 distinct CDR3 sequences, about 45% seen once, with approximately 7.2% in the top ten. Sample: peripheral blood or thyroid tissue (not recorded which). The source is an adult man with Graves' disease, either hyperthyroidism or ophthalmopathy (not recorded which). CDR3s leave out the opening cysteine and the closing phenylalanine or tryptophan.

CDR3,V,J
SARWHNYNSPLH,TRBV20-1,TRBJ1-6
ASSLDGQNQPQH,TRBV12-3/TRBV12-4,TRBJ1-5
ASSLYALERDTEAF,TRBV7-8,TRBJ1-1
ASSLGHLNTEAF,TRBV5-1,TRBJ1-1
SVPKGAANTEAF,TRBV29-1,TRBJ1-1
ASRYGTSSYEQY,TRBV6-1,TRBJ2-7
ATRGTASTDTQY,TRBV24-1,TRBJ2-3
SADGRGGANVLT,TRBV29-1,TRBJ2-6
AISEAEGNYGYT,TRBV10-3,TRBJ1-2
ASSQANPGQGAYEQY,TRBV16,TRBJ2-7
ASSLGTGLETQY,TRBV7-9,TRBJ2-5
ASSETPLLSGELF,TRBV2,TRBJ2-2
ASKSGQGRSNQPQH,TRBV19,TRBJ1-5
SVVGTGSSAF,TRBV29-1,TRBJ1-1
SATPGTGKETQY,TRBV20-1,TRBJ2-5
ASSQVQGNYEQY,TRBV7-9,TRBJ2-7
ASSEAGGVEQY,TRBV6-6,TRBJ2-7
ASRGDGYQPQH,TRBV6-5,TRBJ1-5
SAETPSYEQY,TRBV20-1,TRBJ2-7
ASSFDSRNQPQH,TRBV6-5,TRBJ1-5
ASSPRSRDRVYGYT,TRBV11-1,TRBJ1-2
ATSGQTMNTEAF,TRBV24-1,TRBJ1-1
ASSQPIGDSPLH,TRBV16,TRBJ1-6
ASTGEINQPQH,TRBV2,TRBJ1-5
AIRDRGSNTGELF,TRBV10-3,TRBJ2-2
SARVGTGVNQPQH,TRBV20-1,TRBJ1-5
ATSRTGAQGTQY,TRBV15,TRBJ2-5
SLEGREQY,TRBV29-1,TRBJ2-7
SVDSGTGSSNEQY,TRBV29-1,TRBJ2-7
ATSGDRGNSPLH,TRBV15,TRBJ1-6